The rows below give T cell receptor beta chains drawn from one sample of a study of CD8 T cells in Susac syndrome. TCRdb redid the calling of the immunoSEQ multiplex PCR reads with MiXCR, one entry per CDR3 protein. The data contain tens of thousands of distinct CDR3 sequences, approximately 94% of them seen just once; the ten biggest clones take up roughly 0.26%. The specimen was CD8+ T cells from PBMCs. Receptor source: a human donor in good health. CDR3s include the opening cysteine and the closing phenylalanine or tryptophan. D genes are given only for firm matches. Not every row has a clone size; where given, it reads once, few, many or a size class.

v_gene: TRBV12-3/TRBV12-4
d_gene: -
abundance: -
j_gene: TRBJ2-3
CDR3aa: CASSPLPETSTQYF
CDR3nt: TGTGCCAGCAGTCCACTTCCCGAGACTAGTACGCAGTATTTT

v_gene: TRBV7-6
d_gene: TRBD2
abundance: -
j_gene: TRBJ2-7
CDR3aa: CASSLRAGGYEQYF
CDR3nt: TGTGCCAGCAGCTTAAGAGCGGGGGGCTACGAGCAGTACTTC

v_gene: TRBV10-3
d_gene: TRBD1
abundance: -
j_gene: TRBJ2-3
CDR3aa: CAIRSGQGSTDTQYF
CDR3nt: TGTGCCATCAGATCGGGACAGGGAAGTACTGATACGCAGTATTTT

v_gene: TRBV25-1
d_gene: -
abundance: -
j_gene: TRBJ2-1
CDR3aa: CASSELRGYNEQFF
CDR3nt: TGTGCCAGCAGTGAGCTGCGGGGCTACAATGAGCAGTTCTTC

v_gene: TRBV11-2
d_gene: -
abundance: -
j_gene: TRBJ2-3
CDR3aa: CASSFPETSTDTQYF
CDR3nt: TGTGCCAGCAGCTTCCCCGAGACTAGCACAGATACGCAGTATTTT

v_gene: TRBV5-6
d_gene: -
abundance: -
j_gene: TRBJ2-3
CDR3aa: CASSLVPFSGTDTQYF
CDR3nt: TGTGCCAGCAGCTTGGTACCATTCTCAGGGACAGATACGCAGTATTTT

v_gene: TRBV29-1
d_gene: -
abundance: -
j_gene: TRBJ1-1
CDR3aa: CSVGTNTEAFF
CDR3nt: TGCAGCGTTGGGACGAACACTGAAGCTTTCTTT

v_gene: TRBV7-7
d_gene: -
abundance: -
j_gene: TRBJ2-2
CDR3aa: CASSLTGPGELFF
CDR3nt: TGTGCTAGCAGCTTAACAGGGCCCGGGGAGCTGTTTTTT

v_gene: TRBV27
d_gene: -
abundance: -
j_gene: TRBJ2-3
CDR3aa: CASSRQPHSTDTQYF
CDR3nt: TGTGCCAGCAGTCGCCAGCCCCATAGCACAGATACGCAGTATTTT

v_gene: TRBV4-1
d_gene: TRBD1
abundance: -
j_gene: TRBJ2-7
CDR3aa: CASGQGFGTYEQYF
CDR3nt: TGCGCCTCCGGACAGGGGTTTGGCACCTACGAGCAGTACTTC

v_gene: TRBV15
d_gene: -
abundance: -
j_gene: TRBJ2-5
CDR3aa: CATSRDPATQYF
CDR3nt: TGTGCCACCAGTCGGGACCCGGCTACCCAGTACTTC

v_gene: TRBV13
d_gene: TRBD1
abundance: -
j_gene: TRBJ1-5
CDR3aa: CASSVGQGNNQPQHF
CDR3nt: TGTGCCAGCAGCGTGGGACAGGGCAACAATCAGCCCCAGCATTTT

v_gene: TRBV2
d_gene: -
abundance: -
j_gene: TRBJ1-5
CDR3aa: CASSELGSSNQPQHF
CDR3nt: TGTGCCAGCAGTGAGCTGGGCAGTAGCAATCAGCCCCAGCATTTT

v_gene: TRBV2
d_gene: -
abundance: -
j_gene: TRBJ2-1
CDR3aa: CAVIGSREQFF
CDR3nt: TGTGCCGTAATAGGGTCCCGTGAGCAGTTCTTC

v_gene: TRBV7-9
d_gene: -
abundance: -
j_gene: TRBJ2-3
CDR3aa: CASSPPPEPADADTQYF
CDR3nt: TGTGCCAGCAGCCCACCCCCGGAGCCCGCGGACGCAGATACGCAGTATTTT

v_gene: TRBV9
d_gene: TRBD1
abundance: -
j_gene: TRBJ2-1
CDR3aa: CASSAPGQGGLRPYNEQFF
CDR3nt: TGTGCCAGCAGCGCTCCGGGACAGGGGGGGTTGAGGCCCTACAATGAGCAGTTCTTC

v_gene: TRBV27
d_gene: -
abundance: once
j_gene: TRBJ2-3
CDR3aa: CASSLRGAGSADTQYF
CDR3nt: TGTGCCAGCAGTTTAAGGGGGGCAGGGAGTGCAGATACGCAGTATTTT

v_gene: TRBV11-2
d_gene: -
abundance: few
j_gene: TRBJ2-1
CDR3aa: CASSYNEQFF
CDR3nt: TGTGCCAGCAGCTACAATGAGCAGTTCTTC

v_gene: TRBV27
d_gene: -
abundance: -
j_gene: TRBJ2-3
CDR3aa: CASSSSTVPGTDTQYF
CDR3nt: TGTGCCAGCAGCTCCTCGACCGTCCCTGGGACAGATACGCAGTATTTT

v_gene: TRBV28
d_gene: -
abundance: -
j_gene: TRBJ1-2
CDR3aa: CASSFWGNYGYTF
CDR3nt: TGTGCCAGCAGTTTTTGGGGAAACTATGGCTACACCTTC

v_gene: TRBV5-6
d_gene: TRBD1
abundance: -
j_gene: TRBJ2-1
CDR3aa: CASSLRQGSYNEQFF
CDR3nt: TGTGCCAGCAGCTTGAGACAGGGATCCTACAATGAGCAGTTCTTC

v_gene: TRBV4-1
d_gene: -
abundance: -
j_gene: TRBJ1-1
CDR3aa: CASSQEGRGGETEAFF
CDR3nt: TGCGCCAGCAGCCAAGAAGGTCGAGGGGGAGAAACTGAAGCTTTCTTT

v_gene: TRBV6-2/TRBV6-3
d_gene: -
abundance: -
j_gene: TRBJ2-1
CDR3aa: CASSSPFEQFF
CDR3nt: TGTGCCAGCAGTTCCCCATTTGAGCAGTTCTTC

v_gene: TRBV7-2
d_gene: -
abundance: -
j_gene: TRBJ2-4
CDR3aa: CASSLARGQGSKGGIQYF
CDR3nt: TGTGCCAGCAGCTTAGCGCGGGGCCAGGGCTCCAAGGGTGGCATTCAGTACTTC

v_gene: TRBV4-2
d_gene: TRBD1
abundance: -
j_gene: TRBJ1-2
CDR3aa: CASSHTGTVNGYTF
CDR3nt: TGTGCCAGCAGCCACACCGGGACAGTTAATGGCTACACCTTC

v_gene: TRBV9
d_gene: -
abundance: -
j_gene: TRBJ1-2
CDR3aa: CASSVVEGGGPYGYTF
CDR3nt: TGTGCCAGCAGCGTAGTCGAAGGGGGAGGCCCCTATGGCTACACCTTC

v_gene: TRBV27
d_gene: -
abundance: -
j_gene: TRBJ2-4
CDR3aa: CASSLFPGSAKNIQYF
CDR3nt: TGTGCCAGCAGTTTGTTTCCGGGGTCAGCCAAAAACATTCAGTACTTC

v_gene: TRBV24-1
d_gene: -
abundance: -
j_gene: TRBJ2-1
CDR3aa: CATSDFGRYNEQFF
CDR3nt: TGTGCCACCAGTGATTTCGGCAGATACAATGAGCAGTTCTTC

v_gene: TRBV5-4
d_gene: TRBD1
abundance: -
j_gene: TRBJ1-2
CDR3aa: CASITTPQGASVYGYTF
CDR3nt: TGTGCCAGCATCACCACCCCACAGGGGGCGTCGGTTTATGGCTACACCTTC

v_gene: TRBV5-1
d_gene: TRBD1
abundance: once
j_gene: TRBJ2-1
CDR3aa: CASSIEQGIRNEQFF
CDR3nt: TGCGCCAGCAGCATCGAACAGGGGATCCGCAATGAGCAGTTCTTC

v_gene: TRBV27
d_gene: TRBD1
abundance: -
j_gene: TRBJ1-5
CDR3aa: CASSGQGAQPQHF
CDR3nt: TGTGCCAGCAGTGGACAGGGGGCGCAGCCCCAGCATTTT

v_gene: TRBV14
d_gene: TRBD2
abundance: -
j_gene: TRBJ2-2
CDR3aa: CASSQAQRERGTGELFF
CDR3nt: TGTGCCAGCAGCCAAGCCCAGCGGGAGAGGGGGACCGGGGAGCTGTTTTTT

v_gene: TRBV27
d_gene: TRBD1
abundance: once
j_gene: TRBJ2-5
CDR3aa: CASSLDRATQYF
CDR3nt: TGTGCCAGCAGTTTGGACAGGGCAACCCAGTACTTC

v_gene: TRBV20-1
d_gene: TRBD2
abundance: -
j_gene: TRBJ2-5
CDR3aa: CSATPLGEGHMGQYF
CDR3nt: TGCAGTGCTACTCCTCTGGGGGAGGGCCATATGGGCCAGTACTTC

v_gene: TRBV28
d_gene: TRBD1
abundance: -
j_gene: TRBJ1-1
CDR3aa: CASSYRGEAFF
CDR3nt: TGTGCCAGCAGTTACAGGGGGGAAGCTTTCTTT

v_gene: TRBV5-4
d_gene: -
abundance: -
j_gene: TRBJ1-1
CDR3aa: CASSFRGTEAFF
CDR3nt: TGTGCCAGCAGTTTTAGGGGAACTGAAGCTTTCTTT

v_gene: TRBV29-1
d_gene: -
abundance: -
j_gene: TRBJ2-7
CDR3aa: CSAIGRDYEQYF
CDR3nt: TGCAGCGCTATTGGCAGGGACTACGAGCAGTACTTC

v_gene: TRBV9
d_gene: TRBD1
abundance: -
j_gene: TRBJ1-2
CDR3aa: CASSARDRGSYTF
CDR3nt: TGTGCCAGCAGCGCGAGGGACAGGGGAAGCTACACCTTC

v_gene: TRBV15
d_gene: TRBD1
abundance: -
j_gene: TRBJ2-7
CDR3aa: CATSSPSTGDEQYF
CDR3nt: TGTGCCACCAGCTCCCCTTCGACAGGGGACGAGCAGTACTTC

v_gene: TRBV27
d_gene: -
abundance: -
j_gene: TRBJ1-6
CDR3aa: CASSLSRTVYNSPLHF
CDR3nt: TGTGCCAGCAGTTTATCCAGGACGGTCTATAATTCACCCCTCCACTTT

v_gene: TRBV6-5
d_gene: -
abundance: -
j_gene: TRBJ2-7
CDR3aa: CASSWGSEGRYEQYF
CDR3nt: TGTGCCAGCAGTTGGGGCTCCGAGGGTCGCTACGAGCAGTACTTC

v_gene: TRBV2
d_gene: TRBD2
abundance: -
j_gene: TRBJ2-1
CDR3aa: CASSNSGGAYNEQFF
CDR3nt: TGTGCCAGCAGTAATAGCGGGGGGGCCTACAATGAGCAGTTCTTC

v_gene: TRBV7-9
d_gene: -
abundance: once
j_gene: TRBJ1-1
CDR3aa: CASSLGGGNTEAFF
CDR3nt: TGTGCCAGCAGCTTAGGTGGGGGGAACACTGAAGCTTTCTTT

v_gene: TRBV20-1
d_gene: -
abundance: -
j_gene: TRBJ1-1
CDR3aa: CSARDTGRPFGGTEAFF
CDR3nt: TGCAGTGCTAGAGATACGGGCCGACCGTTCGGGGGGACTGAAGCTTTCTTT

v_gene: TRBV29-1
d_gene: -
abundance: once
j_gene: TRBJ1-1
CDR3aa: CSVRGGETEAFF
CDR3nt: TGCAGCGTCCGCGGCGGGGAGACTGAAGCTTTCTTT

v_gene: TRBV27
d_gene: -
abundance: -
j_gene: TRBJ2-7
CDR3aa: CASSLLGVHEQYF
CDR3nt: TGTGCCAGCAGTTTACTAGGTGTCCACGAGCAGTACTTC

v_gene: TRBV7-2
d_gene: -
abundance: -
j_gene: TRBJ1-1
CDR3aa: CASSLDWRGSNTEAFF
CDR3nt: TGTGCCAGCAGCTTGGACTGGCGGGGCTCGAACACTGAAGCTTTCTTT

v_gene: TRBV3-1
d_gene: TRBD1
abundance: -
j_gene: TRBJ2-3
CDR3aa: CASSQPRKGARTDTQYF
CDR3nt: TGTGCCAGCAGCCAACCCAGGAAGGGGGCGCGGACAGATACGCAGTATTTT

v_gene: TRBV20-1
d_gene: TRBD1
abundance: -
j_gene: TRBJ1-2
CDR3aa: CSAREPGGASNYGYTF
CDR3nt: TGCAGTGCTAGAGAGCCAGGGGGCGCGTCTAACTATGGCTACACCTTC

v_gene: TRBV2
d_gene: -
abundance: -
j_gene: TRBJ1-2
CDR3aa: CASRALDLAYGYTF
CDR3nt: TGTGCCAGCAGGGCCCTGGACCTTGCGTATGGCTACACCTTC

v_gene: TRBV7-2
d_gene: -
abundance: -
j_gene: TRBJ1-1
CDR3aa: CASSLQGPEAFF
CDR3nt: TGTGCCAGCAGCCTCCAGGGACCCGAAGCTTTCTTT

v_gene: TRBV6-2/TRBV6-3
d_gene: -
abundance: few
j_gene: TRBJ1-1
CDR3aa: CASSYEWGGEAFF
CDR3nt: TGTGCCAGCAGTTATGAGTGGGGTGGTGAAGCTTTCTTT

v_gene: TRBV3-1
d_gene: -
abundance: -
j_gene: TRBJ1-4
CDR3aa: CASSHPSEYGEKLFF
CDR3nt: TGTGCCAGCAGCCACCCCTCTGAATACGGTGAAAAACTGTTTTTT

v_gene: TRBV2
d_gene: -
abundance: -
j_gene: TRBJ2-3
CDR3aa: CASSEWQPSTDTQYF
CDR3nt: TGTGCCAGCAGTGAGTGGCAGCCGAGCACAGATACGCAGTATTTT

v_gene: TRBV5-6
d_gene: -
abundance: -
j_gene: TRBJ1-2
CDR3aa: CVGSSAGDPYGYTF
CDR3nt: TGTGTCGGCAGCTCGGCAGGGGACCCCTATGGCTACACCTTC

v_gene: TRBV2
d_gene: -
abundance: -
j_gene: TRBJ1-5
CDR3aa: CASIGRESNQPQHF
CDR3nt: TGTGCCAGCATCGGCAGGGAGAGCAATCAGCCCCAGCATTTT

v_gene: TRBV6-1
d_gene: -
abundance: -
j_gene: TRBJ2-2
CDR3aa: CASTMSADSNTGELFF
CDR3nt: TGTGCCAGCACAATGTCCGCGGACTCGAACACCGGGGAGCTGTTTTTT

v_gene: TRBV3-1
d_gene: -
abundance: -
j_gene: TRBJ1-5
CDR3aa: CASSPTLPGGAQPQHF
CDR3nt: TGTGCCAGCAGCCCCACCCTCCCGGGGGGCGCTCAGCCCCAGCATTTT

v_gene: TRBV6-5
d_gene: -
abundance: once
j_gene: TRBJ1-1
CDR3aa: CASSYRQKNTEAFF
CDR3nt: TGTGCCAGCAGTTACAGGCAGAAGAACACTGAAGCTTTCTTT

v_gene: TRBV29-1
d_gene: -
abundance: -
j_gene: TRBJ1-1
CDR3aa: CSVPVDRRNTEAFF
CDR3nt: TGCAGCGTTCCAGTCGACAGACGGAACACTGAAGCTTTCTTT